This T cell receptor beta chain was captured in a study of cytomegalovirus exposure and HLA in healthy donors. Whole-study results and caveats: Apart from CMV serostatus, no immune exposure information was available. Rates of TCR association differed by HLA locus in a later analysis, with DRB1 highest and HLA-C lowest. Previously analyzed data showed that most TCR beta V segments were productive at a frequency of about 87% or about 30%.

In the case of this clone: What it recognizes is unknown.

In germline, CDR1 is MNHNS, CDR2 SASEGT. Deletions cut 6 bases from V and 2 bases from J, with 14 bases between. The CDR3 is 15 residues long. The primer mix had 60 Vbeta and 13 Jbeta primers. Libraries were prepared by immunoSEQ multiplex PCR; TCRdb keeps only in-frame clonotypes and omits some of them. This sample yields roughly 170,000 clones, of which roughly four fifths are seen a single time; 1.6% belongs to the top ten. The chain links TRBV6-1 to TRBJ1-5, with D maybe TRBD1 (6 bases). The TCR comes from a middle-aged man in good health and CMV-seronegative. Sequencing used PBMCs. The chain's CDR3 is CASRLQGYGNQPQHF. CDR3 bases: TGTGCCAGCAGATTACAGGGATATGGCAATCAGCCCCAGCATTTT.